Here is one T cell receptor beta chain with its context. The data belong to a study of control samples from healthy donors and cancer patients. Sequencing used immunoSEQ multiplex PCR; TCRdb keeps in-frame clones, though not all of them. The table shows under 80,000 clones, with 94% occurring only once. This clonotype was obtained from a woman aged 25 to 39 in good health. The sequencing sample was made of blood.

CDR3 nucleotide sequence: TGTGCCAGCAGCTCTACGGACAAGGGGGTCCCTGAAGCTTTCTTT. This gives the protein CASSSTDKGVPEAFF. The rearrangement joins TRBV6-5 to TRBJ1-1; a possible D gene is TRBD1 (6 bases). The CDR3 spans 15 residues. Trimming shortened V by 6 bases and J by 6 bases, and 20 bases separated the two germline ends. CDR1 is MNHEY, CDR2 SVGAGI, per germline.